This T cell receptor beta chain derives from a study of shared clonotypes between healthy human individuals. Sequencing was performed with immunoSEQ multiplex PCR; in TCRdb, only in-frame clones are kept and a portion is missing. The table shows 1.5 million to 2.5 million clones, with less than 95% occurring only once. Naive CD8 cells were CD45RO-negative, positively selected for CCR7, excluding terminally differentiated effector memory CD45RA+ cells. The CDR3 spans 13 residues. Trimming took off 3 bases at V and 3 bases at J, with 12 bases between the two ends. The germline CDR1 and CDR2 sequences are SQVTM and ANQGSEA.

Sequenced sample: naive CD8+ T cells sorted from blood. The chain has TRBV29-1 and TRBJ2-7; D uncertain. This TCR was recovered from a young man in good health. CDR3 sequence reads: CSVETGSNYEQYF. As DNA, the CDR3 is TGCAGCGTTGAGACCGGGTCCAACTACGAGCAGTACTTC.